Listed below are T cell receptor beta chains from one sample, sequenced in a study of T cells in Graves' hyperthyroidism and ophthalmopathy. Via MiXCR, TCRdb re-called the multiplex PCR reads, giving one row per CDR3 protein. The data contain 80,000 to 100,000 distinct CDR3 sequences, 35% to 45% of them singletons. The material sequenced was peripheral blood or thyroid tissue (not recorded which). The receptors stem from a woman in her 30s with Graves' hyperthyroidism. The CDR3 runs from the conserved cysteine through the conserved F or W. A D gene is named only where the DNA matches it firmly. Clone size is given for some rows only: seen once, a few or many times, or a class if the clone is expanded.

J gene	clone size	V gene	D gene	CDR3 protein	CDR3 DNA
TRBJ1-2	-	TRBV7-9	TRBD1	CASSSDRDRGRRRGYTF	TGTGCCAGCAGCTCCGACAGGGACAGGGGGCGCAGACGTGGCTACACCTTC
TRBJ1-5	many	TRBV12-3/TRBV12-4	-	CASRTTSAGGPQHF	TGTGCCAGCAGGACAACATCGGCGGGTGGTCCCCAGCATTTT
TRBJ2-5	many	TRBV10-3	-	CAISESRTESRAQYF	TGTGCCATCAGTGAGTCGAGGACGGAGAGCAGGGCCCAGTACTTC
TRBJ2-3	-	TRBV28	-	CASSFGGHTQYF	TGTGCCAGCAGTTTTGGCGGTCATACGCAGTATTTT
TRBJ2-3	many	TRBV4-1	-	CASSRGGYTDTQYF	TGCGCCAGCAGCCGCGGCGGTTACACAGATACGCAGTATTTT
TRBJ1-6	-	TRBV20-1	TRBD1	CSARQRQGNSPLHF	TGCAGTGCTAGACAAAGACAGGGCAATTCACCCCTCCACTTT
TRBJ1-2	-	TRBV20-1	-	CSTPGQHNYTF	TGCAGCACGCCGGGTCAGCATAACTACACCTTC
TRBJ2-7	many	TRBV7-2	TRBD2	CASSLGGTSGIYEQYF	TGTGCCAGCAGCTTAGGTGGGACTAGCGGGATCTACGAGCAGTACTTC
TRBJ2-7	-	TRBV2	-	CASIIAHSYPTEQYF	TGTGCCAGCATAATAGCACACTCCTACCCCACCGAGCAGTACTTC
TRBJ2-7	many	TRBV20-1	-	CSAAEGRTYEQYF	TGCAGTGCTGCGGAGGGGAGGACCTACGAGCAGTACTTC
TRBJ2-7	many	TRBV5-1	TRBD2	CASSHRGLAGGPYEQYF	TGCGCCAGCAGCCACCGAGGACTAGCGGGAGGGCCGTACGAGCAGTACTTC
TRBJ2-2	many	TRBV7-8	-	CASSFLRLNGELFF	TGTGCCAGCAGCTTTCTAAGACTCAACGGGGAGCTGTTTTTT
TRBJ1-4	many	TRBV5-1	TRBD1	CASSVHGTGNEKLFF	TGCGCCAGCAGCGTCCACGGGACAGGCAATGAAAAACTGTTTTTT
TRBJ1-5	-	TRBV15	-	CATSRGHQDSPNQPQHF	TGTGCCACCAGCAGAGGACATCAGGACAGCCCTAATCAGCCCCAGCATTTT
TRBJ2-7	many	TRBV2	-	CAIKEGVGYEQYF	TGTGCCATCAAGGAGGGGGTTGGCTACGAGCAGTACTTC
TRBJ2-7	-	TRBV12-3/TRBV12-4	-	CASSEGYEQYF	TGTGCCAGCAGTGAAGGCTACGAGCAGTACTTC
TRBJ1-1	few	TRBV3-1	-	CASSHWKGSRLGEAFF	TGTGCCAGCAGCCATTGGAAAGGTTCACGGTTAGGGGAAGCTTTCTTT
TRBJ1-1	-	TRBV29-1	-	CSAGQGNTEAFF	TGCAGCGCGGGCCAGGGGAACACTGAAGCTTTCTTT
TRBJ1-2	once	TRBV14	-	CASSQGAGSFDQTNGYTF	TGTGCCAGCAGCCAAGGTGCAGGGAGCTTCGACCAGACTAATGGCTACACCTTC
TRBJ2-2	-	TRBV7-9	-	CASRPRGSAGTGELFF	TGTGCCAGCAGGCCTAGGGGGTCAGCCGGCACCGGGGAGCTGTTTTTT
TRBJ1-2	-	TRBV3-1	TRBD1	CASSPEPGQGGGGYTF	TGTGCCAGCAGCCCAGAACCGGGACAGGGGGGGGGTGGCTACACCTTC
TRBJ1-1	many	TRBV5-1	-	CASSNRRGNTEAFF	TGCGCCAGCAGCAACCGACGGGGGAACACTGAAGCTTTCTTT
TRBJ2-5	many	TRBV28	-	CASSWAETQYF	TGTGCCAGCAGTTGGGCCGAGACCCAGTACTTC
TRBJ2-5	many	TRBV5-1	-	CASSPGGRETQYF	TGCGCCAGCAGCCCCGGAGGTCGGGAGACCCAGTACTTC
TRBJ1-1	-	TRBV2	TRBD1	CASVGGGNTEAFF	TGTGCCAGCGTTGGAGGGGGCAACACTGAAGCTTTCTTT
TRBJ2-7	many	TRBV6-5	TRBD2	CASSYGTTYEQYF	TGTGCCAGCAGTTACGGGACTACCTACGAGCAGTACTTC
TRBJ1-2	many	TRBV7-8	TRBD1	CASSLRQGWRRLDGYTF	TGTGCCAGCAGTTTAAGACAGGGGTGGCGTCGCCTCGATGGCTACACCTTC
TRBJ2-7	few	TRBV28	TRBD2	CASNSQRGPSYEQYF	TGTGCCAGCAACTCCCAGCGGGGGCCCTCCTACGAGCAGTACTTC
TRBJ2-3	many	TRBV20-1	-	CSASQSDGTDTQYF	TGCAGTGCTAGTCAGAGCGACGGCACAGATACGCAGTATTTT
TRBJ2-7	many	TRBV28	-	CATLDSPLYEQYF	TGTGCCACTCTCGACAGCCCTCTCTACGAGCAGTACTTC
TRBJ1-6	many	TRBV14	-	CASSQVSSNSPLHF	TGTGCCAGCAGCCAAGTCTCCTCGAATTCACCCCTCCACTTT
TRBJ2-5	-	TRBV7-9	-	CASSSMGAQETQYF	TGTGCCAGCAGCTCCATGGGGGCCCAAGAGACCCAGTACTTC
TRBJ2-7	-	TRBV6-5	-	CASRTGGDSYEQHF	TGTGCCAGCAGAACAGGGGGGGATTCCTACGAGCAGCACTTC
TRBJ1-1	-	TRBV25-1	-	CAWSITGNTEAFF	TGTGCCTGGTCGATCACAGGGAACACTGAAGCTTTCTTT
TRBJ1-5	few	TRBV9	TRBD1	CASTPGQVFYSNQPQHF	TGTGCCAGCACTCCGGGACAGGTTTTTTATAGCAATCAGCCCCAGCATTTT
TRBJ2-7	few	TRBV18	-	CASSPQGSPGGEQYF	TGTGCCAGCTCACCCCAGGGATCGCCCGGAGGGGAGCAGTACTTC
TRBJ1-5	many	TRBV28	-	CASSPDQPQHF	TGTGCCAGCAGTCCTGATCAGCCCCAGCATTTT
TRBJ2-7	-	TRBV29-1	TRBD2	CSVRTSGSQYF	TGCAGCGTTCGGACTAGCGGGAGCCAGTACTTC
TRBJ1-3	many	TRBV12-3/TRBV12-4	-	CASSFRSGNTIYF	TGTGCCAGCAGTTTCAGGTCTGGAAACACCATATATTTT
TRBJ1-4	-	TRBV6-1	TRBD1	CASSLGTGRNEKLFF	TGTGCCAGCAGTTTGGGGACAGGGCGTAATGAAAAACTGTTTTTT